One sample yielded the 19 T cell receptor beta chains listed below, sequenced in a study of CD8 T cells in ankylosing spondylitis. One entry per CDR3 protein results from TCRdb running MiXCR on the 5' RACE reads. The sample consists of 200,000 to 250,000 distinct CDR3 sequences, roughly a tenth of them appearing once. The specimen was blood, either unsorted or a sorted T cell fraction (not recorded which). Receptor source: a male donor with ankylosing spondylitis or in good health (not recorded which).

This rearrangement joins TRBV6-5 to TRBJ1-2; TRBD1 matches at 8 bases. V lost 4 bases and J lost 5; bases outside the gene matches: 6. CDR1 MNHEY and CDR2 SVGAGI come from the germline V gene. The CDR3 totals 14 residues. The CDR3 region is CASSSGQGPYGYTF. CDR3 nucleotide sequence: TGTGCCAGCAGTTCTGGACAGGGACCTTATGGCTACACCTTC.

This chain connects TRBV7-2 to TRBJ1-3, with a tentative D call TRBD1 (5 bases). Germline CDR1 reads SGHTA; CDR2 reads FQGNSA. The CDR3 totals 17 residues. The V and J ends lost 1 base and 3 bases respectively, with 16 bases between them. The chain's CDR3 is CASSLVVGTSYGNTIYF. The CDR3 DNA follows: TGTGCCAGCAGCTTAGTGGTAGGGACGTCTTATGGAAACACCATATATTTT. Based on the CDR3 plus reference TRBV7-2 and TRBJ1-3, the full variable domain is GAGVSQSPSNKVTEKGKDVELRCDPISGHTALYWYRQSLGQGLEFLIYFQGNSAPDKSGLPSDRFSAERTGGSVSTLTIQRTQQEDSAVYLCASSLVVGTSYGNTIYFGEGSWLTVV.

This clonotype was counted many times. The V gene is TRBV5-5, the J gene TRBJ2-3; D is tentatively TRBD1 or TRBD2 (6 bases each). Germline lookup yields CDR1 SGHKS and CDR2 YYEKEE (reference sequence). The CDR3 loop spans 14 amino acids. The V end was cut by 4 bases, the J end by 3 bases, with 12 bases between. The CDR3 DNA reads as TGTGCCAGCAGCGGAGGGGGTTTAACAGATACGCAGTATTTT. This encodes CASSGGGLTDTQYF.

This clonotype was counted ten times or more. A read error may account for a junction end that differs from germline. The chain combines TRBV25-1 with TRBJ2-7; 12 nucleotides line up with TRBD2. CDR3 length: 15 residues. The germline CDR1 and CDR2 sequences are MGHDK and SYGVNS. The CDR3 reads CASSKYGLAGSEQYF. The CDR3 DNA follows: TGTGCCAGCAGTAAATACGGACTAGCGGGAAGTGAGCAGTACTTC.

Ten or more counts support this clonotype. The rearrangement joins TRBV2 to TRBJ1-1, with D perhaps TRBD1 (5 bases). The CDR3 extends over 13 amino acids. Trimming removed 8 bases at V and 1 base at J, with 11 bases between. The V gene's germline CDR1 is SNHLY and CDR2 FYNNEI. CDR3 bases: TGTGCCAGCGTGGGACTCCCGAACACTGAAGCTTTCTTT. Translation gives CASVGLPNTEAFF.

This clonotype was counted ten times or more. This chain uses TRBV7-9 with TRBJ1-1, with D hard to call. V lost 5 bases, J lost 1 base, and 8 bases lay in between. The CDR3 totals 13 residues. Germline assignment: CDR1 SEHNR and CDR2 FQNEAQ (reference sequence). In DNA, the CDR3 is TGTGCCAGCAGCCCACAGCCGAACACTGAAGCTTTCTTT. It encodes CASSPQPNTEAFF. Full variable domain (rest looked up from reference TRBV7-9 and TRBJ1-1): DTGVSQNPRHKITKRGQNVTFRCDPISEHNRLYWYRQTLGQGPEFLTYFQNEAQLEKSRLLSDRFSAERPKGSFSTLEIQRTEQGDSAMYLCASSPQPNTEAFFGQGTRLTVV.

This clonotype was detected ten times or more. The chain carries TRBV29-1 and TRBJ2-5; the match to TRBD1 covers 9 bases. The germline CDR1 and CDR2 sequences are SQVTM and ANQGSEA. The junction had 11 bases not matched to a gene; V was cut back by 7 bases and J by 5 bases. The CDR3 runs to 14 residues. In DNA form, the CDR3 reads TGCAGCGCCCGGACAGGGGCTCCGGGGGAGACCCAGTACTTC. This translates into CSARTGAPGETQYF. The entire variable domain, with the rest obtained from reference TRBV29-1 and TRBJ2-5, is as follows: SAVISQKPSRDICQRGTSLTIQCQVDSQVTMMFWYRQQPGQSLTLIATANQGSEATYESGFVIDKFPISRPNLTFSTLTVSNMSPEDSSIYLCSARTGAPGETQYFGPGTRLLVL.

The chain couples TRBV6-4 to TRBJ2-1; D is undetermined. Germline lookup yields CDR1 MRHNA and CDR2 SNTAGT. CDR3 length equals 13 residues. Trimming removed 5 bases from V and 8 bases from J, with 13 bases in between. The CDR3 DNA sequence: TGTGCCAGCAGTAACCGACGGCGTGATGAGCAGTTCTTC. Protein: CASSNRRRDEQFF.

Concerning this clonotype: The junction does not match germline at one end; this may be a read error. V and J are TRBV12-3 or TRBV12-4 and TRBJ2-6; the D call may be TRBD1 or TRBD2 (5 bases each). The CDR3 runs to 15 residues. CDR3 nucleotide sequence: TGTGCCAGCAGTTTACGGGGTTCTGGGGCCAACGCCCTGACTTTC. It yields the protein CASSLRGSGANALTF.

This clonotype was observed at least ten times. The rearrangement joins TRBV10-3 to TRBJ2-3, with 10 bases lining up with TRBD1. CDR1 is ENHRY and CDR2 is SYGVKD in the germline V gene. The CDR3 length is 14 residues. J was trimmed by 1 base and V by 8 bases; bases with no gene match: 3. The CDR3 region has the DNA TGTGCCATCGGGGGGACAGGGGGCACAGATACGCAGTATTTT. Its translation is CAIGGTGGTDTQYF.

This clonotype has at least ten counts. V gene TRBV6-1 combines with J gene TRBJ1-2; 7 bases agree with TRBD1. Germline V CDR1 and CDR2: MNHNS, SASEGT. V lost 5 bases and J lost 3; bases outside the gene matches: 3. This CDR3 comprises 13 residues. The CDR3 sequence is CASSSQGDYGYTF. CDR3 in DNA: TGTGCCAGCAGTAGCCAGGGGGACTATGGCTACACCTTC.

The J gene is TRBJ1-1, the V gene TRBV20-1; possibly TRBD1 for D (5 bases). V shed 6 bases and J shed 8 bases, with 13 bases lying between them. The germline gives CDR1 DFQATT, CDR2 SNEGSKA (reference sequence). The CDR3 is 11 amino acids. This CDR3 is CSARGPNEAFF. The CDR3 DNA follows: TGCAGTGCGAGGGGTCCCAACGAAGCTTTCTTT.

This clonotype was detected many times. Compared with germline, one end of the junction differs, possibly owing to a read error. V gene TRBV5-1 combines with J gene TRBJ2-5; TRBD1 agrees at 7 bases. This CDR3 is 14 amino acids long. CDR1 SGHRS and CDR2 YFSETQ come from the germline V gene. Here the CDR3 DNA reads TGTGCCAGCAGTCCGGGGACAGTCCAAGAGACCCAGTACTTC. This sequence encodes CASSPGTVQETQYF. Variable domain in full (rest from reference TRBV5-1 and TRBJ2-5): KAGVTQTPRYLIKTRGQQVTLSCSPISGHRSVSWYQQTPGQGLQFLFEYFSETQRNKGNFPGRFSGRQFSNSRSEMNVSTLELGDSALYLCASSPGTVQETQYFGPGTRLLVL.

This clonotype has ten or more counts. J is TRBJ2-1 and V is TRBV4-1, with TRBD2 matching over 11 bases. The V and J ends lost 1 base and 13 bases, in that order; junction bases with no gene match: 6. CDR1 is MGHRA, CDR2 YSYEKL, per germline. CDR3 length equals 14 residues. CDR3 sequence (DNA): TGCGCCAGCAGCCAAGTTAGCGGGAGGGAGGAACAGTTCTTC. This gives the protein CASSQVSGREEQFF.

This clonotype showed up just a few times. The J gene is TRBJ1-6, the V gene TRBV19; TRBD1 agrees at 7 bases. CDR1 and CDR2 (germline): LNHDA, SQIVND (reference sequence). CDR3 length equals 16 residues. J was trimmed by 5 bases and V by 5 bases; bases with no gene match: 9. Here the CDR3 DNA reads TGTGCCAGTAGTGTTTCGGGACAGCGAAATAATTCACCCCTCCACTTT. Translating gives CASSVSGQRNNSPLHF.

This clonotype was detected ten times or more. The rearrangement joins TRBV3-1 to TRBJ1-1, with a weak D call TRBD1 (5 bases). Germline V lookup: CDR1 LGHDT, CDR2 YNNKEL (reference sequence). CDR3 length: 15 residues. Trimming removed 4 bases at V and 5 bases at J, with 17 bases between. The CDR3 sequence: CASSPRAGQGTEAFF. DNA for the CDR3: TGTGCCAGCAGCCCCAGGGCGGGGCAGGGAACTGAAGCTTTCTTT.

This clonotype turned up a few times. The rearrangement links TRBV30 to TRBJ1-6; the D is unclear. V shed 1 base and J shed 8 bases, with 12 bases lying between them. Germline V CDR1 and CDR2: GTSNPN, SVGIG (reference sequence). The CDR3 consists of 14 residues. DNA of the CDR3: TGTGCCTGGAGTGATGGCCTCTCTTATTCACCCCTCCACTTT. Protein product: CAWSDGLSYSPLHF.

This clonotype was observed at least ten times. The J gene is TRBJ2-3, the V gene TRBV20-1, with 9 nucleotides matching TRBD2. The CDR3 is 17 amino acids. The V gene end was trimmed by 6 bases and the J gene end by 2 bases; junction bases not matched to a gene: 15. In germline, CDR1 is DFQATT, CDR2 SNEGSKA (reference sequence). The CDR3 sequence: CSAPGTSPYVDTDTQYF. In nucleotides, the CDR3 is TGCAGTGCCCCCGGGACTAGCCCCTACGTAGACACAGATACGCAGTATTTT.

To note about this clonotype: Just one base apart from a much larger clone, this may be a read error. The chain combines TRBV19 with TRBJ1-1, with a weak D call TRBD1 (6 bases). Germline CDR1 LNHDA, CDR2 SQIVND (reference sequence). The CDR3 runs to 13 residues. CDR3 bases: TGTGTCAGTTCCGAAGGGGGGGACACTGAAGCTTTCTTT. Translating gives CVSSEGGDTEAFF.